This T cell receptor beta chain was found in a study of cytomegalovirus exposure and HLA in healthy donors. General study results and limits: In a later analysis, a missense DCLRE1C variant was linked to TCR beta V- and J-gene trimming. The authors later found HLA-associated TCR beta chains more clonally expanded than equally common others. Confirmation was obtained in vitro that a few CMV-associated chains are specific for CMV antigens.

The PCR contained 60 Vbeta and 13 Jbeta primers. Sequencing used immunoSEQ multiplex PCR; TCRdb keeps in-frame clones, though not all of them. The repertoire holds roughly 76,000 clones, with 65% to 80% as singletons. To note about this clone: Its specificity is unknown.

Per germline, CDR1 SNHLY and CDR2 FYNNEI. J was trimmed by 6 bases and V by 2 bases; bases with no gene match: 7. There are 16 residues in the CDR3. Material for sequencing was PBMCs. This chain uses TRBV2 with TRBJ2-7; TRBD2 aligns across 13 bases. The sequence was obtained from a man younger than 40 in good health and CMV-seronegative. The CDR3 reads CASSEKGLAGKSEQYF. The CDR3 DNA reads TGTGCCAGCAGTGAAAAGGGACTAGCGGGAAAGAGCGAGCAGTACTTC.